These 14 T cell receptor beta chains came from one sample sequenced in a study of OX40 agonist ivuxolimab in advanced cancers. Library preparation used the immunoSEQ multiplex PCR assay. As stored in TCRdb, this immuneACCESS dataset retains in-frame rearrangements with V and J assigned. A fraction of the clones does not appear; measured against another copy, unresolved V genes explain less than half of the discrepancy, and the remainder lacks a known reason. Within this sample are tens of thousands of clones, with about 84% of them counted one time only. The ten largest clonotypes hold around 0.7% of the sample. This material consisted of CD4+ or CD8+ T cells sorted from blood, taken in a trial of the OX40 agonist ivuxolimab. The receptors derive from an adult with an advanced solid tumor such as melanoma, head and neck, liver or kidney cancer.

The table lists this clone with a count of one. V gene TRBV6-5 combines with J gene TRBJ2-3; 8 nucleotides match TRBD2. Per the germline V gene, CDR1 is MNHEY and CDR2 is SVGAGI. This CDR3 contains 13 residues. Germline trimming cut 8 bases from V and 6 bases from J; bases unmatched to any gene: 7. CDR3 protein: CASARGGADTQYF. CDR3 nucleotides: TGTGCCAGCGCACGGGGGGGGGCGGATACGCAGTATTTT.

The chain couples TRBV7-9 to TRBJ2-2, with unresolved D. The germline V gene encodes CDR1 SEHNR and CDR2 FQNEAQ (reference sequence). Trimming stripped 5 bases from V and 2 bases from J, with 12 bases between. The CDR3 loop spans 15 amino acids. The CDR3 sequence: CASSNPWGNTGELFF. The CDR3 coding sequence is TGTGCCAGCAGCAACCCCTGGGGTAACACCGGGGAGCTGTTTTTT.

The chain is built from TRBV2 and TRBJ1-5; D is perhaps TRBD1 (5 bases). From germline, CDR1 is SNHLY and CDR2 FYNNEI. This CDR3 comprises 14 residues. Trimming shortened V by 4 bases and J by 5 bases, and 12 bases separated the two germline ends. The CDR3 loop is CASSAGREHQPQHF. The CDR3 DNA sequence: TGTGCCAGCAGTGCGGGCAGGGAGCATCAGCCCCAGCATTTT.

The CDR3 region is CASRSQGYSGKLFF. Here the CDR3 DNA reads TGTGCCAGCAGGTCTCAAGGGTATTCCGGAAAACTGTTTTTT. This chain connects TRBV2 to TRBJ1-4; no clear D gene. Germline V CDR1 and CDR2: SNHLY, FYNNEI. This CDR3 is built from 14 residues. The V gene lost 6 bases and the J gene lost 10 bases, with 18 bases spanning the gap.

This clone was counted between two and nine times. The chain is built from TRBV6-1 and TRBJ1-1; the D is unclear. CDR1 is MNHNS and CDR2 is SASEGT in the germline V gene. V lost 2 bases to trimming and J lost 5 bases, with 9 bases between them. The CDR3 consists of 13 residues. The DNA of the CDR3 is TGTGCCAGCAGTGAAATGTGGGAGACTGAAGCTTTCTTT. Residues: CASSEMWETEAFF.

As regards this clone: Other DNA sequences of this sample code for an identical CDR3. This chain joins TRBV5-1 and TRBJ1-1, with 8 bases identical to TRBD1. CDR3 length: 13 amino acids. Per the germline V gene, CDR1 is SGHRS and CDR2 is YFSETQ. Unmatched junction bases numbered 1, after V lost 2 bases and J lost 4 bases. In DNA form, the CDR3 reads TGCGCCAGCAGCTTAACAGGGGGCACTGAAGCTTTCTTT. It yields the protein CASSLTGGTEAFF.

This rearrangement joins TRBV6-1 to TRBJ1-2; D remains ambiguous. Between the trimmed V and J ends, which lost 1 base and 4 bases, there was a span of 7 bases. The V gene's germline CDR1 is MNHNS and CDR2 SASEGT. This CDR3 contains 13 residues. The CDR3 nucleotides are TGTGCCAGCAGTGAAGTGAGCACCTATGGCTACACCTTC. The encoded protein is CASSEVSTYGYTF.

The chain combines TRBV18 with TRBJ2-5, with TRBD2 identical over 11 bases. Trimming cost V 1 base and J 4 bases; bases outside gene matches: 8. Germline values: CDR1 KGHSH, CDR2 LQKENI. The CDR3 contains 17 residues. The CDR3 coding sequence is TGTGCCAGCTCACCACGAATGCTAGCGGGGGGTAGAGAGACCCAGTACTTC. Amino acid sequence: CASSPRMLAGGRETQYF.

This sequence joins TRBV11-3 and TRBJ2-7; D not resolved. The CDR3 sequence is 13 residues long. Germline V CDR1 and CDR2: SGHNT, YENEEA. The ends were cut back, 1 base at V and 4 bases at J, with 8 bases in the middle. The CDR3 loop reads CASSLVVGYEQYF. The CDR3 DNA reads as TGTGCCAGCAGCTTAGTGGTAGGTTACGAGCAGTACTTC. The variable domain in full, with the rest retrieved from reference TRBV11-3 and TRBJ2-7, is EAGVVQSPRYKIIEKKQPVAFWCNPISGHNTLYWYLQNLGQGPELLIRYENEEAVDDSQLPKDRFSAERLKGVDSTLKIQPAELGDSAVYLCASSLVVGYEQYFGPGTRLTVT.

The table lists this clone with a few counts. This sequence joins TRBV5-4 and TRBJ2-7; the D gene could be TRBD1 or TRBD2 (5 bases each). There are 15 residues in the CDR3. Trimming pared 5 bases from V and 1 base from J, leaving 16 bases between. Per germline, CDR1 SGHNT and CDR2 YYREEE (reference sequence). As DNA, the CDR3 is TGTGCCAGCAGTTTAGTCACGAGGGGTTCCTACGAGCAGTACTTC. Translation: CASSLVTRGSYEQYF.

CDR3 DNA: TGTGCCAGCAGTCAGTCAGTGAACACTGAAGCTTTCTTT. Translation: CASSQSVNTEAFF. The chain joins TRBV6-1 to TRBJ1-1; D uncertain. The ends were cut back, 5 bases at V and 0 bases at J, with 7 bases in the middle. The length of the CDR3 is 13 residues. Germline CDR1 reads MNHNS; CDR2 reads SASEGT.

CDR3: CASSYTDSPGLYGYTF. CDR3 coding DNA: TGTGCCAGCAGTTATACGGACTCCCCGGGGCTCTATGGCTACACCTTC. The chain uses TRBV6-5 and TRBJ1-2, with D maybe TRBD1 (5 bases). V gave up 3 bases and J gave up 4 bases, with 18 bases separating them. The germline V gene encodes CDR1 MNHEY and CDR2 SVGAGI. There are 16 residues in the CDR3.

The chain links TRBV15 to TRBJ2-1; TRBD1 is a possible D gene (6 bases). The CDR3 has 14 residues. CDR1 and CDR2 (germline): LNHNV, YYDKDF (reference sequence). The V and J ends lost 5 bases and 6 bases respectively, with 14 bases between them. The CDR3: CATSRTVQGNEQFF. CDR3 DNA sequence: TGTGCCACCAGCCGAACAGTACAGGGCAATGAGCAGTTCTTC.

The J gene is TRBJ1-2, the V gene TRBV18, with TRBD1 matching over 9 bases. Germline assignment: CDR1 KGHSH and CDR2 LQKENI. The junction had 2 bases not matched to a gene; V was cut back by 3 bases and J by 6 bases. This CDR3 comprises 13 residues. The CDR3 here is CASSPRTGDGYTF. CDR3 DNA: TGTGCCAGCTCACCGAGGACAGGGGATGGCTACACCTTC.